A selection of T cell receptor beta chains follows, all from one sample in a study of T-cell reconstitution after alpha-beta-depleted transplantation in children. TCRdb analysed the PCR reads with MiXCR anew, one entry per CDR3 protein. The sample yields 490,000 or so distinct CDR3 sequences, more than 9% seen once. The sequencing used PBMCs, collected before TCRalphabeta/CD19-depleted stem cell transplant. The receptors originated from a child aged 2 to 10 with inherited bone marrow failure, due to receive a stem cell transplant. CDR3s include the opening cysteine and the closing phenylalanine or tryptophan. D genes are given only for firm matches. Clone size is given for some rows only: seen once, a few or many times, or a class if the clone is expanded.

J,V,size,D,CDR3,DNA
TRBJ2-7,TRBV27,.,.,CASSVQIAYEQYF,TGTGCCAGCAGTGTCCAGATAGCCTACGAGCAGTACTTC
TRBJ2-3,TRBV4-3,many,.,CASSQGLGQRSTDTQYF,TGCGCCAGCAGCCAAGGTCTCGGCCAGCGGAGCACAGATACGCAGTATTTT
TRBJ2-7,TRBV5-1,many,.,CASSLPGGKQYF,TGCGCCAGCAGCTTGCCAGGGGGGAAGCAGTACTTC
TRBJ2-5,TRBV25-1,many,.,CASSESGIQETQYF,TGTGCCAGCAGTGAATCCGGCATCCAAGAGACCCAGTACTTC
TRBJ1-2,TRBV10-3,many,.,CAISDPEGYGYTF,TGTGCCATCAGTGACCCGGAGGGCTATGGCTACACCTTC
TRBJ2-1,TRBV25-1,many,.,CASSESSWNEQFF,TGTGCCAGCAGTGAATCTAGCTGGAATGAGCAGTTCTTC
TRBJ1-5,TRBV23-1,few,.,CASSHEVRDSNQPQHF,TGCGCCAGCAGTCACGAGGTCCGGGACAGCAATCAGCCCCAGCATTTT
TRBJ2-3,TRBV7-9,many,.,CASSSGDSSTDTQYF,TGTGCCAGCAGCTCGGGGGATTCTAGCACAGATACGCAGTATTTT
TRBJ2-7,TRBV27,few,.,CASRGYHEQYF,TGTGCCAGCAGGGGATACCACGAGCAGTACTTC
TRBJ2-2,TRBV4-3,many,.,CASSPRGPSGRRGELFF,TGCGCCAGCAGCCCCCGCGGGCCCTCGGGGCGCCGCGGGGAGCTGTTTTTT
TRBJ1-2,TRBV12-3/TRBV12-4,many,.,CASSLAGVGYTF,TGTGCCAGCAGTTTAGCGGGGGTGGGCTACACCTTC
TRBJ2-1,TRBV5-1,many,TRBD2,CASSLELAGYNEQFF,TGCGCCAGCAGCTTGGAACTAGCGGGATACAATGAGCAGTTCTTC
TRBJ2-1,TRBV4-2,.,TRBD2,CASSREGPNEQFF,TGTGCCAGCAGTCGGGAGGGCCCCAATGAGCAGTTCTTC
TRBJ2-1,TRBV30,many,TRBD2,CAWSGLAGSRSYNEQFF,TGTGCCTGGAGTGGACTAGCGGGATCCCGCTCCTACAATGAGCAGTTCTTC
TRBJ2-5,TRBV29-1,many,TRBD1,CSVAGTGVKGETQYF,TGCAGCGTCGCCGGGACAGGGGTTAAGGGAGAGACCCAGTACTTC
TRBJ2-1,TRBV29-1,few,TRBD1,CSFRDRGRYNEQFF,TGCAGCTTTAGGGACAGGGGACGTTACAATGAGCAGTTCTTC
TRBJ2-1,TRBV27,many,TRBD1,CASSWGRDRLGSEQFF,TGTGCCAGCAGCTGGGGCCGGGACAGGTTAGGTTCGGAGCAGTTCTTC